This T cell receptor (beta chain) was obtained from a study of blood T cell repertoires in COVID-19. The overall study: Both acute and convalescent COVID-19 samples were obtained from the United States, Italy and Spain. In each case, the material was cDNA or gDNA derived from T cells, B-cell-depleted T cells, or PBMCs.

V gave up 0 bases and J gave up 5 bases; unmatched junction bases: 3. CDR3 length: 15 residues. Germline values: CDR1 SGHRS, CDR2 YFSETQ. In the source study's methods: Nucleated cell counts were estimated from reference gene primer amplification. Only in-frame clones appear in the TCRdb table, and some are missing; sequencing was by immunoSEQ multiplex PCR. V, J and clone size derive from that table, while D and trimming were established from the DNA sequence. The data contain over 200,000 clones, roughly four fifths of them seen just once; the ten biggest clones take up 4.4%. The chain carries TRBV5-1 and TRBJ1-5; 9 nucleotides align to TRBD1. Sequences were obtained from peripheral blood. The receptor was derived from a man in his forties or fifties with active or convalescent COVID-19. This chain's CDR3 is CASSLGDRVDQPQHF. CDR3 nucleotide sequence: TGCGCCAGCAGCTTGGGGGACAGGGTGGATCAGCCCCAGCATTTT.